This TCR beta chain originates from a study of blood T cells in healthy people across ages. PCR was performed a second time for about 7 to 12 cycles using a sample-barcoded 5' primer and a J-beta primer mix. A 12-random-nucleotide template-switch adaptor tagged each cDNA molecule. Each sample provided no less than 3 million CDR3-containing paired-end reads. Each CDR3 protein is one row after TCRdb ran MiXCR on the 5' RACE reads. Here the sample spans under 1 million distinct CDR3 sequences, around two fifths being singletons. Germline assignment: CDR1 MDHEN and CDR2 SYDVKM. V was trimmed by 7 bases and J by 5 bases, leaving 14 bases between them. This CDR3 has 13 amino acids. This clonotype came up a few times. Its antigen is still unknown. Study outcomes and limitations: A strong correlation between TCR beta diversity and naive T cell percentage was seen. More naive CD4+ cells and higher diversity marked long-lived donors relative to aged donors.

V usage is TRBV28 and J usage is TRBJ2-5, with TRBD2 as a possible D gene (5 bases). The source is a man aged 55 to 70 in good health. What was sequenced was blood. This CDR3 reads CASNTRRVETQYF. DNA for the CDR3: TGTGCCAGCAACACCCGGCGGGTGGAGACCCAGTACTTC.